Sequencing of this T cell receptor (beta chain) was carried out in a study of cytomegalovirus exposure and HLA in healthy donors. The V and J ends lost 7 bases and 4 bases, in that order; junction bases with no gene match: 18. Germline CDR1 SNHLY, CDR2 FYNNEI. CDR3 length: 17 residues. The PCR employed 60 Vbeta primers together with 13 Jbeta primers. The data were produced by immunoSEQ multiplex PCR, yet TCRdb's version contains in-frame clones alone and is incomplete. Here the sample spans some 140,000 clones, over 75% being singletons. Study-level findings and limits: Equally common other TCR beta chains were less clonally expanded than HLA-associated ones, a later analysis found. Analysis performed later found roughly 18,000 TCR beta sequences associated with HLA alleles at 0.05 false discovery rate.

Notes on this clone: The antigen remains unidentified.

The sample taken for sequencing was PBMCs. The chain has TRBV2 and TRBJ2-5; 7 bases agree with TRBD2. The sequence was collected from a man aged 45-65 years in good health and CMV-seronegative. The CDR3, as DNA: TGTGCCAGCAAGGAAGGAGTTGCGGGAGCTTCGGGAGAGACCCAGTACTTC. This codes for CASKEGVAGASGETQYF.